This T cell receptor beta chain originates from a study of memory CD4+ T cells and cytomegalovirus serostatus. The overall study: Of the healthy Belgian adults, 9 were CMV seropositive and about 24 seronegative.

Clones were sequenced by immunoSEQ multiplex PCR, and TCRdb holds only the in-frame ones, with some missing. The profile covers tens of thousands of clones, with around 76% appearing a single time and roughly 1.9% taken by the ten largest. The CDR3 extends over 14 amino acids. CDR1 and CDR2 from the germline V gene are SNHLY and FYNNEI. With 4 bases removed from V and 6 bases from J, the gap between germline ends came to 10 bases. Single viable CD3+CD4+CD8-CD45RO+ cells were sorted as the memory CD4+ T cells. CMV serostatus came from serum IgG against pp150, pp28, p38, p52. Total CD4+ T cells were enriched by CD4 positive selection.

The rearrangement uses TRBV2 and TRBJ1-6; D remains ambiguous. The sequence was collected from an adult in good health and CMV-seronegative. Sequenced: memory CD4+ T cells from blood. The CDR3 sequence is CASSARTINSPLHF. CDR3 sequence (DNA): TGTGCCAGCAGTGCCCGGACCATTAATTCACCCCTCCACTTT.